The TCR beta chain under discussion was sequenced for a study of OX40 agonist ivuxolimab in advanced cancers. Here immunoSEQ multiplex PCR was the method, and the copy in TCRdb shows in-frame clones only, minus some. The data contain 65,000 or so clones, around 88% of them singletons. Germline V gene lookup returns CDR1 SNHLY and CDR2 FYNNEI. J lost 3 bases, V lost 9 bases, and 7 bases had no gene match. The CDR3 totals 13 residues. The sequencing here drew on CD4+ or CD8+ T cells sorted from blood, taken in a trial of the OX40 agonist ivuxolimab. V is TRBV2 and J is TRBJ1-1, with TRBD1 identical over 7 bases. The sequence derives from an adult with an advanced solid tumor such as melanoma, head and neck, liver or kidney cancer. Here the CDR3 reads CASTTGRHTEAFF. CDR3 DNA sequence: TGTGCCAGTACGACAGGGAGGCACACTGAAGCTTTCTTT. The variable domain in full, completed from reference TRBV2 and TRBJ1-1, reads EPEVTQTPSHQVTQMGQEVILRCVPISNHLYFYWYRQILGQKVEFLVSFYNNEISEKSEIFDDQFSVERPDGSNFTLKIRSTKLEDSAMYFCASTTGRHTEAFFGQGTRLTVV.